These T cell receptor beta chains were read from a single sample in a study of blood T cell repertoires in COVID-19. Only in-frame clones appear in the TCRdb table, and some are missing; sequencing was by immunoSEQ multiplex PCR. This sample has about 200,000 clones, with around 90% found just once. Sequenced input: PBMCs or T cells enriched from blood (not recorded which). The receptors were gathered from a woman between 25 and 40 years old who had recovered from COVID-19. Each CDR3 is given with its conserved first and last residue. Each record gives: D gene, clone size, J gene, V gene, CDR3 protein, CDR3 DNA. The D gene is left open where the match is weak. Size is omitted from some rows. Given values are once, few, many or a class for expanded clones.

d_call: TRBD1
clone_size: NA
j_call: TRBJ2-1
v_call: TRBV7-3
cdr3_aa: CASSLSTDRALNEQFF
cdr3_nt: TGTGCCAGCAGCTTGTCGACGGACAGGGCCCTCAATGAGCAGTTCTTC

d_call: TRBD2
clone_size: NA
j_call: TRBJ2-7
v_call: TRBV9
cdr3_aa: CASSAPGGLQDRSYEQYF
cdr3_nt: TGTGCCAGCAGCGCTCCGGGGGGTCTCCAGGATCGCTCCTACGAGCAGTACTTC

d_call: TRBD2
clone_size: once
j_call: TRBJ2-4
v_call: TRBV11-3
cdr3_aa: CASSLGRGGNIQYF
cdr3_nt: TGTGCCAGCAGCTTAGGGCGGGGGGGCAACATTCAGTACTTC

d_call: TRBD1
clone_size: NA
j_call: TRBJ2-3
v_call: TRBV7-8
cdr3_aa: CASTLGGGRGPVDTQYF
cdr3_nt: TGTGCCAGCACCCTCGGTGGGGGCAGGGGGCCTGTAGATACGCAGTATTTT

d_call: NA
clone_size: NA
j_call: TRBJ1-5
v_call: TRBV27
cdr3_aa: CASREDHQRQPQHF
cdr3_nt: TGTGCCAGCAGGGAGGACCATCAACGGCAGCCCCAGCATTTT

d_call: NA
clone_size: once
j_call: TRBJ1-3
v_call: TRBV5-4
cdr3_aa: CASSLPGYGNTIYF
cdr3_nt: TGTGCCAGCAGCCTACCAGGGTATGGAAACACCATATATTTT

d_call: NA
clone_size: NA
j_call: TRBJ1-1
v_call: TRBV5-1
cdr3_aa: CASSGKQGTGEAFF
cdr3_nt: TGCGCCAGCAGCGGGAAACAGGGCACGGGTGAAGCTTTCTTT

d_call: NA
clone_size: NA
j_call: TRBJ1-2
v_call: TRBV6-2/TRBV6-3
cdr3_aa: CASSADYGYTF
cdr3_nt: TGTGCCAGCAGTGCAGACTATGGCTACACCTTC

d_call: TRBD1
clone_size: NA
j_call: TRBJ1-1
v_call: TRBV29-1
cdr3_aa: CSVAGQSVTEAFF
cdr3_nt: TGCAGCGTCGCGGGACAGTCGGTCACTGAAGCTTTCTTT

d_call: NA
clone_size: NA
j_call: TRBJ1-6
v_call: TRBV30
cdr3_aa: CAWSVTVSYNSPLHF
cdr3_nt: TGTGCCTGGAGTGTAACAGTCTCCTATAATTCACCCCTCCACTTT

d_call: TRBD2
clone_size: few
j_call: TRBJ2-3
v_call: TRBV10-3
cdr3_aa: CAISESGSGGPSTDTQYF
cdr3_nt: TGTGCCATCAGTGAGTCAGGTAGCGGGGGGCCCAGCACAGATACGCAGTATTTT

d_call: TRBD2
clone_size: NA
j_call: TRBJ2-1
v_call: TRBV11-3
cdr3_aa: CASSQLANEQFF
cdr3_nt: TGTGCCAGCAGCCAACTAGCGAATGAGCAGTTCTTC

d_call: NA
clone_size: NA
j_call: TRBJ2-3
v_call: TRBV7-9
cdr3_aa: CASSLGRTDTQYF
cdr3_nt: TGTGCCAGCAGCCTAGGGAGGACAGATACGCAGTATTTT

d_call: NA
clone_size: NA
j_call: TRBJ1-5
v_call: TRBV2
cdr3_aa: CASTGVGNQPQHF
cdr3_nt: TGTGCCAGCACCGGGGTTGGCAATCAGCCCCAGCATTTT

d_call: TRBD1
clone_size: NA
j_call: TRBJ1-4
v_call: TRBV13
cdr3_aa: CASSLGVRQGGRDNEKLFF
cdr3_nt: TGTGCCAGCAGCTTAGGAGTGAGACAGGGGGGTCGGGATAATGAAAAACTGTTTTTT

d_call: TRBD2
clone_size: NA
j_call: TRBJ2-5
v_call: TRBV25-1
cdr3_aa: CARLILGLAGGHETQYF
cdr3_nt: TGTGCCAGGTTAATACTGGGACTAGCGGGAGGTCATGAGACCCAGTACTTC

d_call: TRBD1
clone_size: NA
j_call: TRBJ1-1
v_call: TRBV6-6
cdr3_aa: CASSGQDFVNTEAFF
cdr3_nt: TGTGCCAGCAGCGGACAGGACTTCGTGAACACTGAAGCTTTCTTT

d_call: NA
clone_size: NA
j_call: TRBJ2-5
v_call: TRBV6-5
cdr3_aa: CASSYSTAGDQETQYF
cdr3_nt: TGTGCCAGCAGTTACTCGACTGCCGGGGACCAAGAGACCCAGTACTTC

d_call: NA
clone_size: NA
j_call: TRBJ1-3
v_call: TRBV7-8
cdr3_aa: CASSSNSGNTIYF
cdr3_nt: TGTGCCAGCAGCTCCAACTCTGGAAACACCATATATTTT

d_call: TRBD1
clone_size: NA
j_call: TRBJ1-6
v_call: TRBV5-3
cdr3_aa: CARSMEDRNNSPLHF
cdr3_nt: TGTGCCAGAAGCATGGAGGACAGGAATAATTCACCCCTCCACTTT

d_call: NA
clone_size: NA
j_call: TRBJ1-2
v_call: TRBV12-3/TRBV12-4
cdr3_aa: CASRPGQYYGYTF
cdr3_nt: TGTGCCAGCAGGCCCGGACAGTACTATGGCTACACCTTC

d_call: NA
clone_size: once
j_call: TRBJ1-2
v_call: TRBV5-1
cdr3_aa: CASSLAGGPSNYGYTF
cdr3_nt: TGCGCCAGCAGCTTGGCGGGGGGACCGTCGAACTATGGCTACACCTTC

d_call: NA
clone_size: few
j_call: TRBJ1-1
v_call: TRBV30
cdr3_aa: CAWLQHGDPGYTEAFF
cdr3_nt: TGTGCCTGGCTACAACACGGGGATCCGGGGTATACTGAAGCTTTCTTT

d_call: NA
clone_size: NA
j_call: TRBJ2-3
v_call: TRBV11-3
cdr3_aa: CASSLGTPGDTQYF
cdr3_nt: TGTGCCAGCAGCCTGGGGACTCCTGGGGATACGCAGTATTTT

d_call: TRBD1
clone_size: NA
j_call: TRBJ1-4
v_call: TRBV6-2/TRBV6-3
cdr3_aa: CASSYGDRDHEKLFF
cdr3_nt: TGTGCCAGCAGTTACGGGGACAGAGACCATGAAAAACTGTTTTTT

d_call: NA
clone_size: NA
j_call: TRBJ2-7
v_call: TRBV6-5
cdr3_aa: CASSYSSRQSSYEQYF
cdr3_nt: TGTGCCAGCAGTTACTCATCCAGGCAGAGCTCCTACGAGCAGTACTTC

d_call: TRBD1
clone_size: NA
j_call: TRBJ1-4
v_call: TRBV5-4
cdr3_aa: CASSSGTGREKLFF
cdr3_nt: TGTGCCAGCAGCTCCGGGACAGGGAGAGAAAAACTGTTTTTT

d_call: NA
clone_size: once
j_call: TRBJ2-1
v_call: TRBV28
cdr3_aa: CASSLEPKPNNEQFF
cdr3_nt: TGTGCCAGCAGTTTAGAACCTAAACCAAACAATGAGCAGTTCTTC

d_call: TRBD1
clone_size: NA
j_call: TRBJ2-6
v_call: TRBV9
cdr3_aa: CASSADRGLDSGANVLTF
cdr3_nt: TGTGCCAGCAGCGCCGACAGGGGGTTAGACTCTGGGGCCAACGTCCTGACTTTC

d_call: TRBD1
clone_size: NA
j_call: TRBJ2-2
v_call: TRBV9
cdr3_aa: CASSVARDSAYLTYTGELFF
cdr3_nt: TGTGCCAGCAGCGTGGCCCGGGACAGCGCGTACCTTACCTACACCGGGGAGCTGTTTTTT

d_call: NA
clone_size: NA
j_call: TRBJ1-5
v_call: TRBV12-3/TRBV12-4
cdr3_aa: CASSFAGAQPQHF
cdr3_nt: TGTGCCAGCAGTTTCGCGGGGGCCCAGCCCCAGCATTTT

d_call: NA
clone_size: NA
j_call: TRBJ1-3
v_call: TRBV7-9
cdr3_aa: CASSLGQKSSGNTIYF
cdr3_nt: TGTGCCAGCAGCTTAGGACAGAAAAGCTCTGGAAACACCATATATTTT

d_call: NA
clone_size: once
j_call: TRBJ2-1
v_call: TRBV19
cdr3_aa: CASSIGPYRDSSYNEQFF
cdr3_nt: TGTGCCAGTAGTATAGGTCCCTACAGGGATAGCTCCTACAATGAGCAGTTCTTC

d_call: NA
clone_size: NA
j_call: TRBJ2-3
v_call: TRBV19
cdr3_aa: CASSILRGSADTQYF
cdr3_nt: TGTGCCAGTAGTATCCTACGTGGGAGCGCAGATACGCAGTATTTT

d_call: TRBD1
clone_size: few
j_call: TRBJ2-1
v_call: TRBV6-5
cdr3_aa: CASLQGENNEQFF
cdr3_nt: TGTGCCAGCCTGCAGGGGGAAAACAATGAGCAGTTCTTC

d_call: TRBD1
clone_size: NA
j_call: TRBJ1-1
v_call: TRBV7-9
cdr3_aa: CASSFETGGSRYTEAFF
cdr3_nt: TGTGCCAGCAGCTTCGAGACAGGGGGATCTAGGTACACTGAAGCTTTCTTT

d_call: NA
clone_size: NA
j_call: TRBJ2-1
v_call: TRBV30
cdr3_aa: CAGGLNNNEQFF
cdr3_nt: TGTGCCGGGGGACTGAACAACAATGAGCAGTTCTTC

d_call: NA
clone_size: NA
j_call: TRBJ1-4
v_call: TRBV10-3
cdr3_aa: CAIRGDLGEEKLFF
cdr3_nt: TGTGCCATCAGAGGGGACTTAGGGGAGGAAAAACTGTTTTTT

d_call: TRBD1
clone_size: NA
j_call: TRBJ1-2
v_call: TRBV28
cdr3_aa: CASSLPGQGARGYTF
cdr3_nt: TGTGCCAGCAGTTTACCGGGACAGGGGGCGCGCGGCTACACCTTC

d_call: NA
clone_size: NA
j_call: TRBJ1-1
v_call: TRBV12-3/TRBV12-4
cdr3_aa: CASSSYTEAFF
cdr3_nt: TGTGCCAGCAGTTCGTATACTGAAGCTTTCTTT

d_call: TRBD1
clone_size: NA
j_call: TRBJ1-2
v_call: TRBV10-3
cdr3_aa: CAITGQGIYGYTF
cdr3_nt: TGTGCCATCACCGGACAGGGTATATATGGCTACACCTTC

d_call: NA
clone_size: NA
j_call: TRBJ1-3
v_call: TRBV27
cdr3_aa: CASSPGVLNTIYF
cdr3_nt: TGTGCCAGCAGTCCCGGAGTTTTAAACACCATATATTTT

d_call: TRBD1
clone_size: NA
j_call: TRBJ2-1
v_call: TRBV7-9
cdr3_aa: CASSPWDRGSYNEQFF
cdr3_nt: TGTGCCAGCAGCCCCTGGGACAGGGGCTCCTACAATGAGCAGTTCTTC

d_call: NA
clone_size: NA
j_call: TRBJ2-3
v_call: TRBV7-3
cdr3_aa: CASSETWFSTDTQYF
cdr3_nt: TGTGCCAGCAGCGAAACTTGGTTTAGCACAGATACGCAGTATTTT

d_call: NA
clone_size: NA
j_call: TRBJ1-5
v_call: TRBV5-1
cdr3_aa: CASSGQGHQNQPQHF
cdr3_nt: TGCGCCAGCAGCGGGCAGGGGCACCAGAATCAGCCCCAGCATTTT